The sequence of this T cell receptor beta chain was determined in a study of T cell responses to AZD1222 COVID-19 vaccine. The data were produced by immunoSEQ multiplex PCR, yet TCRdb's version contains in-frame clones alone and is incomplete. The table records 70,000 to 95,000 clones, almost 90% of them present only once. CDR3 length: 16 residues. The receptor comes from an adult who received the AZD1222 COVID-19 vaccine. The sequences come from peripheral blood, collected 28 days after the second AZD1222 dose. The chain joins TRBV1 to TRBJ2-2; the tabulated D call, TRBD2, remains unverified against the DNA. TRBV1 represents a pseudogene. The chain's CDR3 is CTSSQDLRESTGELFF. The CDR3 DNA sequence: TGCACCAGCAGCCAAGATCTGCGGGAGAGCACCGGGGAGCTGTTTTTT.